The rows below give T cell receptor beta chains drawn from one sample of a study of blood T cell repertoires in COVID-19. Clones were read by immunoSEQ multiplex PCR, and TCRdb kept only the in-frame ones, dropping some. The sample includes roughly 200,000 clones, roughly 82% of them seen just once. What was sequenced was peripheral blood. Receptors originate from a woman aged 55-69 years with COVID-19, enrolled during active disease. Each CDR3 is given with its conserved first and last residue. Fields, in order: clone size, J gene, D gene, V gene, CDR3 protein, CDR3 DNA. D genes are given only for firm matches. A clone size is listed for some rows: how often the clone was seen (once, few, many), or a class if it is expanded.

>NA|TRBJ1-2|TRBD1|TRBV20-1
CSALRGQGYTF
TGCAGTGCCCTAAGGGGGCAGGGCTACACCTTC
>NA|TRBJ1-3|TRBD1|TRBV19
CASSGTGVDTIYF
TGTGCCAGTAGTGGGACAGGGGTGGACACCATATATTTT
>once|TRBJ2-2|TRBD2|TRBV7-2
CASSWTSGNTGELFF
TGTGCCAGCAGCTGGACTAGCGGGAACACCGGGGAGCTGTTTTTT
>NA|TRBJ1-6|TRBD1|TRBV3-1/TRBV3-2
CASSPGQGTSSNSPLHF
TGTGCCAGCAGCCCGGGACAGGGAACGTCTTCGAATTCACCCCTCCACTTT
>NA|TRBJ2-7|NA|TRBV29-1
CSVQRTEDSYEQYF
TGCAGCGTTCAGAGGACAGAGGATTCCTACGAGCAGTACTTC
>NA|TRBJ1-4|NA|TRBV28
CASSLWTENEKLFF
TGTGCCAGCAGTTTGTGGACAGAGAATGAAAAACTGTTTTTT
>NA|TRBJ2-1|NA|TRBV11-2
CASSLASSTEQFF
TGTGCCAGCAGCTTGGCTAGTTCGACTGAGCAGTTCTTC
>NA|TRBJ1-2|TRBD1|TRBV7-3
CASSSDRGNGYTF
TGTGCCAGCAGCTCCGACAGGGGGAATGGCTACACCTTC
>NA|TRBJ1-3|TRBD1|TRBV11-2
CASSFTGQGSGNTIYF
TGTGCCAGCAGCTTCACCGGACAGGGCTCTGGAAACACCATATATTTT
>NA|TRBJ2-5|TRBD2|TRBV5-1
CASSPQIAGVETQYF
TGCGCCAGCAGCCCCCAGATAGCGGGGGTCGAGACCCAGTACTTC
>NA|TRBJ2-2|TRBD1|TRBV28
CASSLYRGANTGELFF
TGTGCCAGCAGTTTGTACAGGGGGGCGAACACCGGGGAGCTGTTTTTT
>NA|TRBJ2-1|TRBD2|TRBV3-1/TRBV3-2
CASISGLAGRKYNEQFF
TGTGCCAGCATTTCCGGACTAGCGGGGCGAAAGTACAATGAGCAGTTCTTC